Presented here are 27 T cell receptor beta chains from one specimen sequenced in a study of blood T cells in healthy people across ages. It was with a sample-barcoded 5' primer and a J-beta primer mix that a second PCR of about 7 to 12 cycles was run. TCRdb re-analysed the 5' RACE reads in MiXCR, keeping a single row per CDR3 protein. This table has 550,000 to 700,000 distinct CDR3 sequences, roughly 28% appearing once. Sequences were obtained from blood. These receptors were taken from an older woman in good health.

The CDR3 DNA reads as TGTGCCAGCAGCTTAGCAGGGACGCCTAACTATGGCTACACCTTC. Its protein product is CASSLAGTPNYGYTF. The V call is TRBV7-9, the J call TRBJ1-2, with D possibly matching TRBD1 (5 bases). Germline CDR1 is SEHNR and CDR2 is FQNEAQ (reference sequence). The CDR3 runs 15 residues. The V gene lost 0 bases and the J gene lost 0 bases, with 8 bases spanning the gap.

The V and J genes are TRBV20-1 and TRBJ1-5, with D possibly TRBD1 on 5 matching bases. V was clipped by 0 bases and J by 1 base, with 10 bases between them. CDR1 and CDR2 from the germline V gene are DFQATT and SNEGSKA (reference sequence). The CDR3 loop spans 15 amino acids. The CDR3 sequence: CSARDGNRSNQPQHF. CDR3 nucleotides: TGCAGTGCTAGAGACGGGAACAGGAGCAATCAGCCCCAGCATTTT.

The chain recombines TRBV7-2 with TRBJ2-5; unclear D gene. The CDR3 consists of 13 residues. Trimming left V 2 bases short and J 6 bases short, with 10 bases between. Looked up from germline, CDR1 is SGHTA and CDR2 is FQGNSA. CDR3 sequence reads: CASSLTDRKTQYF. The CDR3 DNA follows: TGTGCCAGCAGCTTAACAGACCGGAAGACCCAGTACTTC.

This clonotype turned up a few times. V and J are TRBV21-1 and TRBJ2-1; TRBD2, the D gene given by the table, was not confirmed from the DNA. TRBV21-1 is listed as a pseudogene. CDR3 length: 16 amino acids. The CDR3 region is CASSKPRTSGNNEQFF. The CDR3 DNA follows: TGTGCCAGCAGCAAACCTCGGACTAGCGGAAACAATGAGCAGTTCTTC.

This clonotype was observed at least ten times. The CDR3, as DNA: TGTGCCATCTCTCAGGCGGGGGGCATGACTGAAGCTTTCTTT. This encodes CAISQAGGMTEAFF. The V call is TRBV10-3, the J call TRBJ1-1; possibly TRBD1 for D (6 bases). Germline lookup yields CDR1 ENHRY and CDR2 SYGVKD. V lost 8 bases and J 5 bases, leaving 18 bases between the germline ends. This CDR3 spans 14 amino acids.

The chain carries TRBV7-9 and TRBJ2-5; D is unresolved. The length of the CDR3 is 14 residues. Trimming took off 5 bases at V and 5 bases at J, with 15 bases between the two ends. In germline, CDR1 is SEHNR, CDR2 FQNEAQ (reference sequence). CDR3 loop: CASSLGPYPETQYF. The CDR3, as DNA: TGTGCCAGCAGCCTCGGGCCTTACCCCGAGACCCAGTACTTC.

The CDR3 protein is CASSRDQEKLFF. The CDR3 coding sequence is TGCGCCAGCAGCCGGGACCAGGAAAAACTGTTTTTT. The genes are TRBV5-1 and TRBJ1-4, with a tentative D call TRBD1 (5 bases). Trimming shortened V by 4 bases and J by 8 bases, and 9 bases separated the two germline ends. This CDR3 is 12 amino acids long. CDR1 and CDR2 (germline): SGHRS, YFSETQ.

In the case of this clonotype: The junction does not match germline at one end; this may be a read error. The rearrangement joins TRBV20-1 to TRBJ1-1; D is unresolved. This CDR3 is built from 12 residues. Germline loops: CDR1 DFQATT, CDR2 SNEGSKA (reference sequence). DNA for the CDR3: TGCAGTGTTAGAAGGGCCAACACTGAAGCTTTCTTT. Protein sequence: CSVRRANTEAFF.

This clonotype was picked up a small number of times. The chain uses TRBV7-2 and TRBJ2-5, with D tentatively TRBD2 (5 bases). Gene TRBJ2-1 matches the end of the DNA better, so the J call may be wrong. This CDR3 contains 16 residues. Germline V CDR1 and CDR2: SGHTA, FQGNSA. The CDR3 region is CASSPRASRGTNEQFF. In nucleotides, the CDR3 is TGTGCCAGCAGCCCACGGGCTAGCCGTGGAACTAATGAGCAGTTCTTC.

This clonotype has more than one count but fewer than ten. CDR3 protein: CASQGEIDQPQHF. CDR3 DNA sequence: TGTGCCAGCCAGGGAGAAATTGATCAGCCCCAGCATTTT. The chain is built from TRBV2 and TRBJ1-5; possible D gene TRBD1, 5 bases. The CDR3 contains 13 residues. Germline V gene lookup returns CDR1 SNHLY and CDR2 FYNNEI. V lost 8 bases and J lost 5, with 13 bases in between.

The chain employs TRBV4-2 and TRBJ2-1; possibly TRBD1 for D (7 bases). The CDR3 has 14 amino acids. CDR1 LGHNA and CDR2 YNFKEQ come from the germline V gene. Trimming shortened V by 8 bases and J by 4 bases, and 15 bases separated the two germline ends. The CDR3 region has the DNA TGTGCCAGCGACCCAGGGGGGATTTACAATGAGCAGTTCTTC. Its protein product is CASDPGGIYNEQFF.

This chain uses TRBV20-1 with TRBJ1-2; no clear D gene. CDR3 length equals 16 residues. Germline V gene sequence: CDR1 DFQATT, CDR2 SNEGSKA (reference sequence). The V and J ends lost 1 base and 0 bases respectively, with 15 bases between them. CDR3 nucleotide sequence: TGCAGTGCTAGAGGGATATTTCCTGTAGCTAACTATGGCTACACCTTC. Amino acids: CSARGIFPVANYGYTF.

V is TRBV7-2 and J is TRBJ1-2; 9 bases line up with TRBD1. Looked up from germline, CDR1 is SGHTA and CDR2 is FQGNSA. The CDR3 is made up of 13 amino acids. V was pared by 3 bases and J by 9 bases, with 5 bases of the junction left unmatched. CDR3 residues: CASSLWTGDRYTF. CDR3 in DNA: TGTGCCAGCAGCTTGTGGACAGGGGACCGCTACACCTTC.

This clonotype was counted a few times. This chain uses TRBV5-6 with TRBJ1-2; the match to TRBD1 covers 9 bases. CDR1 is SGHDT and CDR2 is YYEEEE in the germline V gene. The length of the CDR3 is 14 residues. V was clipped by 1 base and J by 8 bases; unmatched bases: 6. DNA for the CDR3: TGTGCCAGCAGCTTGCTACAGGGGGCGCAGGGCTACACCTTC. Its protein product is CASSLLQGAQGYTF.

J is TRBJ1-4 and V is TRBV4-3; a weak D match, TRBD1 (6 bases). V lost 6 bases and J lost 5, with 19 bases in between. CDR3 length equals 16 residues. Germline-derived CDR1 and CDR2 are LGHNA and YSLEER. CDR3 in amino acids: CASSLDRRGGNEKLFF. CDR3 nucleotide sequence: TGCGCCAGCAGTCTTGACAGGAGGGGAGGAAATGAAAAACTGTTTTTT.

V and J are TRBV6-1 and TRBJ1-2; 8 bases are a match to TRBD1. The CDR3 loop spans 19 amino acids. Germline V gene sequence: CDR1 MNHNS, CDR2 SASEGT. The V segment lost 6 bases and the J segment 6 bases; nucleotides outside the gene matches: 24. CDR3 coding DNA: TGTGCCAGCAGATTCCACAATTTCGGACAGGGACGAAATACGGATGGCTACACCTTC. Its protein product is CASRFHNFGQGRNTDGYTF.

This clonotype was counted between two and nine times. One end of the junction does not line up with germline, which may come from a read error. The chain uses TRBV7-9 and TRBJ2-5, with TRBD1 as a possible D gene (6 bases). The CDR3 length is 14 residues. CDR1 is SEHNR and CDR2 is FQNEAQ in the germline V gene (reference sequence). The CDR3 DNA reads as TGTGCCAGCAGCTTAGGGACAGAGAAGAGTAGCCAGCACTTC. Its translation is CASSLGTEKSSQHF.

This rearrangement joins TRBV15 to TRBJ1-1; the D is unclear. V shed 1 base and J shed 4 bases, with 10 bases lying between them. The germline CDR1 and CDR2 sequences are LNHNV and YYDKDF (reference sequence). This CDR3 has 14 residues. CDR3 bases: TGTGCCACCAGCAGAGCTGACTTGACCACTGAAGCTTTCTTT. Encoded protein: CATSRADLTTEAFF.

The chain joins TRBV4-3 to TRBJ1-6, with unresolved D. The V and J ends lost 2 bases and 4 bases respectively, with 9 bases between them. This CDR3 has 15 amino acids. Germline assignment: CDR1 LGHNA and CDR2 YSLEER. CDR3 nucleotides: TGCGCCAGCAGCCAAAGGTCTGGTTATAATTCACCCCTCCACTTT. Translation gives CASSQRSGYNSPLHF.

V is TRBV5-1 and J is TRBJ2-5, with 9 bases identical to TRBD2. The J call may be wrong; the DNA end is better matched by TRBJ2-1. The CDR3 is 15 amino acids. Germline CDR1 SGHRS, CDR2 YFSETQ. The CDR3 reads CASTQRSGGLNEQFF. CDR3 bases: TGCGCCAGCACCCAACGTAGCGGGGGCCTCAATGAGCAGTTCTTC.

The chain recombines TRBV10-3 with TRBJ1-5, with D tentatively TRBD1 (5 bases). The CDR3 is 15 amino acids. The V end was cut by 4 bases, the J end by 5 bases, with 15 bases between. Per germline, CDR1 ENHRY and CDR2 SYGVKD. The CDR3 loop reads CAISAAGTRDQPQHF. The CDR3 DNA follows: TGTGCCATCAGTGCGGCAGGGACGAGGGATCAGCCCCAGCATTTT.

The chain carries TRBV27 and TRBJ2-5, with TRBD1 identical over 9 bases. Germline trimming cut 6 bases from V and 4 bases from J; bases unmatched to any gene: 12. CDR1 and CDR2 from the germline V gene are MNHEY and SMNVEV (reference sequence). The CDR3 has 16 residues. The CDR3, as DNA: TGTGCCAGCAGGGCCCTGTGGGACAGGGTTACAGAGACCCAGTACTTC. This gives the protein CASRALWDRVTETQYF.

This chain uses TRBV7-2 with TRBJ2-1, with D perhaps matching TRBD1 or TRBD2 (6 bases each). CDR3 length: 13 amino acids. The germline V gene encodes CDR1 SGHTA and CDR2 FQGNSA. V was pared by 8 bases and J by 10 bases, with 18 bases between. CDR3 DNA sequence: TGTGCCAGCGGTCTGAGGGGGGCCGCGGAGCAGTTCTTC. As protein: CASGLRGAAEQFF.

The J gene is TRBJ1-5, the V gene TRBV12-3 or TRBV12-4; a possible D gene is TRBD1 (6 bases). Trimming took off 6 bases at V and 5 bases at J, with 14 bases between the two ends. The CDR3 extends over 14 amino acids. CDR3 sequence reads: CASSIQGSYQPQHF. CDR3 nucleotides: TGTGCCAGCAGCATACAGGGCTCCTATCAGCCCCAGCATTTT.

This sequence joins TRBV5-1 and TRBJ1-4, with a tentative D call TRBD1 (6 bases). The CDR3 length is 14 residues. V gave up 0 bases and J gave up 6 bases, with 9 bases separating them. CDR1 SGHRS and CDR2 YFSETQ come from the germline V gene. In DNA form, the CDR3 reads TGCGCCAGCAGCTTGGTACAGGGTGATGAAAAACTGTTTTTT. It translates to CASSLVQGDEKLFF.

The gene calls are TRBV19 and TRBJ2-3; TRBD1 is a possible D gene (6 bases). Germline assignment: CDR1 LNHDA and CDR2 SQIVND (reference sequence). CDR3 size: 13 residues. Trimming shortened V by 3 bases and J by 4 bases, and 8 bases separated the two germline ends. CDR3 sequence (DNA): TGTGCCAGTAGTATCAGGGGAGCAGATACGCAGTATTTT. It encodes CASSIRGADTQYF.

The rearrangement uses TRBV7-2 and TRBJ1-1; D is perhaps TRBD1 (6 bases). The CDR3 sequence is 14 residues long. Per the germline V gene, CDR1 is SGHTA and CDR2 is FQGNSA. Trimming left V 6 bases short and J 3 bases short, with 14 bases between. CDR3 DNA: TGTGCCAGCAGTAGGGGGGGAACTCACACTGAAGCTTTCTTT. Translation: CASSRGGTHTEAFF.